This T cell receptor (beta chain) was obtained from a study of T cell responses to AZD1222 COVID-19 vaccine. Losses at the gene ends were 6 bases for V and 8 bases for J; bases not matched to a gene: 9. Germline V gene data show CDR1 as MNHEY and CDR2 as SVGAGI. The CDR3 sequence is 14 residues long. The method was immunoSEQ multiplex PCR; TCRdb's version includes in-frame clones alone and lacks a portion of them. The sample includes approximately 97,000 clones, 85% to 90% of them seen just once. This clonotype was obtained from an adult in good health. The source was peripheral blood, collected on day 0 of AZD1222 vaccination. This chain connects TRBV6-5 to TRBJ1-1; 10 bases map to TRBD1. For the CDR3, the DNA is TGTGCCAGCAGCTCACGGGACAGGGGAACCGAAGCTTTCTTT. It is translated as CASSSRDRGTEAFF.